The clone carrying this TCR beta chain has ten or more counts. Sequence at one end of the junction differs from germline and may be a read error. TCRdb reanalyzed the PCR reads with MiXCR. The sample has roughly 59,000 clones; about 16% are singletons. The data originate from a study of metastatic and nonmetastatic thyroid tumors. The entire patient cohort was treatment-naive prior to thyroid surgery. Germline CDR1 SSHAT, CDR2 FNYEAQ (reference sequence). The CDR3 has 13 amino acids. The rearrangement uses TRBV7-7 and TRBJ2-5, with 7 bases that match TRBD1. Sequenced material: blood. The sequence was obtained from a male donor with papillary thyroid cancer or a benign thyroid nodule (not recorded which). Some clones in this sample may be carry-over from other donors' samples. The CDR3 DNA follows: TGTGCTAGCAGCTCGACAGGGCGGGAGACCCAGTACTTC. This translates into CASSSTGRETQYF.